This TCR beta chain was identified in a study of CD8 T cells in ankylosing spondylitis. Study-wide results and limits: In synovial fluid and blood from reactive arthritis, some motif variants were previously reported. What seemed typical of ankylosing spondylitis blood was a TCR beta motif built from eight highly homologous variants.

Per the germline V gene, CDR1 is SGHRS and CDR2 is YFSETQ. Trimming left V 0 bases short and J 2 bases short, with 14 bases between. The CDR3 length is 16 residues. This clonotype has at least ten counts. Its antigen is unidentified. TCRdb independently ran MiXCR on the 5' RACE reads; one entry per CDR3 protein. This sample has around 130,000 distinct CDR3 sequences, with more than 6.5% found just once. V and J are TRBV5-1 and TRBJ2-5, with D perhaps matching TRBD1 or TRBD2 (5 bases each). Material: blood, either unsorted or a sorted T cell fraction (not recorded which). The TCR originated in a male donor with ankylosing spondylitis or in good health (not recorded which). The CDR3 DNA reads TGCGCCAGCAGCTTGGAGCGGACATCTGGTCAAGAGACCCAGTACTTC. It is translated as CASSLERTSGQETQYF.